This T cell receptor (beta chain) was captured in a study of blood T cells in healthy people across ages. In regard to this clonotype: Its cognate antigen is unknown.

PCR was performed a second time for roughly 7 to 11 cycles using a sample-barcoded 5' primer and a J-beta primer mix. TCRdb recomputed calls from the 5' RACE reads with MiXCR, one row per CDR3 protein. The table includes 650,000 to 1,000,000 distinct CDR3 sequences, about 46% detected once. The CDR3 is 16 residues long. CDR1 and CDR2 from the germline V gene are SGHTA and FQGNSA. The junction had 10 bases not matched to a gene; V was cut back by 5 bases and J by 5 bases. General observations from the study: Among long-lived donors, naive CD4+ cells were more numerous and diversity higher than in aged donors.

Donation came from healthy Caucasian individuals in Russia who were aged roughly 6 to 95. Whenever a sample was processed, at least 6.5 million PBMCs were isolated. The receptor's source is a man of 80 years or more in good health. Input material: blood. This chain links TRBV7-2 with TRBJ2-1; TRBD1 aligns across 9 bases. CDR3 loop: CASSVAKQGANNEQFF. CDR3 DNA: TGTGCCAGCAGCGTCGCGAAACAGGGGGCCAACAATGAGCAGTTCTTC.